Presented here are 32 T cell receptor beta chains from one specimen sequenced in a study of blood T cell repertoires in COVID-19. Method: immunoSEQ multiplex PCR; TCRdb's copy keeps in-frame clones and lacks some. This sample has about 160,000 clones, with more than 65% found just once. Input material: peripheral blood. Receptors originate from a woman aged 55-75 years with COVID-19, enrolled during active disease.

The chain carries TRBV4-3 and TRBJ2-2; D is ambiguous. The CDR3 length is 13 residues. The germline gives CDR1 LGHNA, CDR2 YSLEER. Trimming removed 1 base from V and 7 bases from J, with 7 bases in between. CDR3 sequence: CASSQGRHGELFF. DNA of the CDR3: TGCGCCAGCAGCCAAGGGCGACACGGGGAGCTGTTTTTT.

The CDR3 DNA follows: TGTGCCAGCAGCTACGGACAGGGGGGCCCAGCCGGGGAGCTGTTTTTT. Amino acid sequence: CASSYGQGGPAGELFF. The gene calls are TRBV7-6 and TRBJ2-2; 10 nucleotides line up with TRBD1. This CDR3 has 16 amino acids. Germline CDR1 and CDR2: SGHVS and FNYEAQ. V trimming: 4 bases; J trimming: 6 bases; junction bases outside the gene matches: 8.

The chain employs TRBV3-1 (or the pseudogene TRBV3-2) and TRBJ1-6; TRBD1 aligns across 12 bases. Germline CDR1 LGHDT, CDR2 YNNKEL (reference sequence). Trimming took 1 base from V and 6 from J; bases not matched to a gene: 4. CDR3 length equals 17 residues. The CDR3 reads CASSQGDRGRGNSPLHF. The DNA of the CDR3 is TGTGCCAGCAGCCAAGGGGACAGGGGGCGCGGTAATTCACCCCTCCACTTT.

The V call is TRBV14, the J call TRBJ2-7; 15 bases fit TRBD2. The germline V gene encodes CDR1 SGHDN and CDR2 FVKESK. V shed 4 bases and J 7 bases; nucleotides not matched to a gene: 11. This CDR3 region has 17 residues. In nucleotides, the CDR3 is TGTGCCAGCAGCCCGTACCCGGGACTAGCGGGAGGTTGGGAGCAGTACTTC. It is translated as CASSPYPGLAGGWEQYF.

This rearrangement joins TRBV29-1 to TRBJ2-5; no reliable D call. Germline CDR1 is SQVTM and CDR2 is ANQGSEA. Between the trimmed V and J ends, which lost 7 bases and 5 bases, there was a span of 11 bases. The CDR3 is 11 amino acids. The CDR3 spells CSANQRETQYF. The CDR3 DNA reads TGCAGCGCCAACCAACGGGAGACCCAGTACTTC. Together with reference TRBV29-1 and TRBJ2-5, the CDR3 gives the full variable domain: SAVISQKPSRDICQRGTSLTIQCQVDSQVTMMFWYRQQPGQSLTLIATANQGSEATYESGFVIDKFPISRPNLTFSTLTVSNMSPEDSSIYLCSANQRETQYFGPGTRLLVL.

This chain links TRBV28 with TRBJ1-2; TRBD1 aligns across 9 bases. CDR1 MDHEN and CDR2 SYDVKM come from the germline V gene. After removal of 6 bases from V and 1 base from J, the junction contained 6 bases not matched to a gene. The CDR3 has 15 residues. The CDR3 DNA is TGTGCCAGCAGGGACAGGGGCAGGGGTAACTATGGCTACACCTTC. Translation gives CASRDRGRGNYGYTF.

The gene calls are TRBV5-4 and TRBJ2-6; 7 bases are a match to TRBD1. V shed 2 bases and J 2 bases; nucleotides not matched to a gene: 10. The CDR3 length is 18 residues. Germline CDR1 is SGHNT and CDR2 is YYREEE (reference sequence). The CDR3 DNA follows: TGTGCCAGCAGCTTAAGGGTTATAGGGGGCACTGGGGCCAACGTCCTGACTTTC. It encodes CASSLRVIGGTGANVLTF.

V and J are TRBV5-6 and TRBJ2-7; tentatively, D is TRBD1 (5 bases). The germline V gene has CDR1 SGHDT and CDR2 YYEEEE. This CDR3 is built from 12 residues. Trimming left V 0 bases short and J 7 bases short, with 8 bases between. CDR3 coding DNA: TGTGCCAGCAGCTTGGGACAGACAGAGCAGTACTTC. It translates to CASSLGQTEQYF. The entire variable domain, with the rest obtained from reference TRBV5-6 and TRBJ2-7, is as follows: DAGVTQSPTHLIKTRGQQVTLRCSPKSGHDTVSWYQQALGQGPQFIFQYYEEEERQRGNFPDRFSGHQFPNYSSELNVNALLLGDSALYLCASSLGQTEQYFGPGTRLTVT.

This clone was seen a single time. The rearrangement joins TRBV5-1 to TRBJ1-2, with 8 bases matching TRBD1. The germline V gene has CDR1 SGHRS and CDR2 YFSETQ. The CDR3 totals 16 residues. J gave up 6 bases and V 0 bases, and 10 bases lay outside the gene matches. Here the CDR3 DNA reads TGCGCCAGCAGCTTGGCCGGAACAGGGGGGGCCAATGGCTACACCTTC. Its protein product is CASSLAGTGGANGYTF. Combining the CDR3 with reference TRBV5-1 and TRBJ1-2 gives the whole variable domain KAGVTQTPRYLIKTRGQQVTLSCSPISGHRSVSWYQQTPGQGLQFLFEYFSETQRNKGNFPGRFSGRQFSNSRSEMNVSTLELGDSALYLCASSLAGTGGANGYTFGSGTRLTVV.

This chain uses TRBV27 with TRBJ2-2; D gene uncertain. This CDR3 has 17 amino acids. V dropped 6 bases and J dropped 3 bases, with 20 bases sitting between them. Germline values: CDR1 MNHEY, CDR2 SMNVEV (reference sequence). For the CDR3, the DNA is TGTGCCAGCAGGAAGTGGTCGGGTCCTCCGGACACCGGGGAGCTGTTTTTT. Translating gives CASRKWSGPPDTGELFF.

The V and J genes are TRBV30 and TRBJ2-7; D remains ambiguous. Germline lookup yields CDR1 GTSNPN and CDR2 SVGIG (reference sequence). The length of the CDR3 is 14 residues. V lost 0 bases and J lost 0, with 9 bases in between. CDR3 region: CAWSVSQTSYEQYF. The CDR3, as DNA: TGTGCCTGGAGTGTAAGCCAAACCTCCTACGAGCAGTACTTC. The full variable domain, rest sourced from reference TRBV30 and TRBJ2-7, is SQTIHQWPATLVQPVGSPLSLECTVEGTSNPNLYWYRQAAGRGLQLLFYSVGIGQISSEVPQNLSASRPQDRQFILSSKKLLLSDSGFYLCAWSVSQTSYEQYFGPGTRLTVT.

This chain connects TRBV5-1 to TRBJ2-7; D gene uncertain. The CDR3 length is 14 residues. The V gene lost 2 bases and the J gene lost 2 bases, with 11 bases spanning the gap. CDR1 and CDR2 from the germline V gene are SGHRS and YFSETQ. CDR3 amino acids: CASSFDEAPYEQYF. CDR3 DNA sequence: TGCGCCAGCAGCTTTGACGAGGCCCCCTACGAGCAGTACTTC.

V and J are TRBV7-9 and TRBJ2-3; 8 positions match TRBD1. With 8 bases clipped from V and 1 base from J, the junction kept 5 bases outside the gene matches. CDR3 length: 14 amino acids. CDR1 and CDR2 from the germline V gene are SEHNR and FQNEAQ (reference sequence). This chain's CDR3 is CASGGQGGTDTQYF. For the CDR3, the DNA is TGTGCCAGCGGAGGACAGGGTGGCACAGATACGCAGTATTTT.

This clone was recorded at least ten times. The rearrangement uses TRBV19 and TRBJ2-5, with 7 bases identical to TRBD1. The CDR3 covers 16 residues. The germline CDR1 and CDR2 sequences are LNHDA and SQIVND (reference sequence). After removal of 6 bases from V and 1 base from J, the junction contained 11 bases not matched to a gene. The CDR3, as DNA: TGTGCCAGTAGCAGACAGGGTGCCCAACTCCAAGAGACCCAGTACTTC. Its protein is CASSRQGAQLQETQYF.

This chain joins TRBV25-1 and TRBJ2-5; 11 nucleotides match TRBD2. Germline V gene data show CDR1 as MGHDK and CDR2 as SYGVNS. This CDR3 contains 15 residues. V gave up 1 base and J gave up 3 bases; unmatched junction bases: 1. The CDR3 loop is CASSELTSGEETQYF. The CDR3 coding sequence is TGTGCCAGCAGTGAATTGACTAGCGGGGAAGAGACCCAGTACTTC.

This chain connects TRBV6-2 or TRBV6-3 to TRBJ2-1, with 10 bases lining up with TRBD1. The CDR3 is 14 residues long. Germline V gene data show CDR1 as MNHEY and CDR2 as SVGEGT. V was clipped by 5 bases and J by 5 bases; unmatched bases: 3. For the CDR3, the DNA is TGTGCCAGCAGTACGGGACAGGGGAACAATGAGCAGTTCTTC. It encodes CASSTGQGNNEQFF.

To note about this clone: This specimen includes other DNA sequences encoding the same CDR3. The gene calls are TRBV7-3 and TRBJ2-5; 8 bases are shared with TRBD2. Germline V gene lookup returns CDR1 SGHTA and CDR2 FQGTGA. The junction had 3 bases not matched to a gene; V was cut back by 4 bases and J by 5 bases. This CDR3 is built from 13 residues. CDR3 sequence reads: CASSSRGGETQYF. CDR3 nucleotides: TGTGCCAGCAGCTCCCGGGGGGGTGAGACCCAGTACTTC.

The rearrangement uses TRBV20-1 and TRBJ2-5, with D hard to call. The CDR3 is 17 amino acids. V was clipped by 3 bases and J by 0 bases, with 20 bases between them. Per germline, CDR1 DFQATT and CDR2 SNEGSKA (reference sequence). DNA of the CDR3: TGCAGTGCTAGTATGGGTGCGGCTGCCTCATACCAAGAGACCCAGTACTTC. Its translation is CSASMGAAASYQETQYF.

The rearrangement links TRBV4-1 to TRBJ1-3, with 7 bases lining up with TRBD1. The CDR3 loop spans 16 amino acids. V lost 4 bases to trimming and J lost 0 bases; unmatched junction nucleotides: 6. CDR1 and CDR2 (germline): MGHRA, YSYEKL. The CDR3 loop reads CASSPSGGTSGNTIYF. CDR3 sequence (DNA): TGCGCCAGCAGCCCCTCAGGGGGGACCTCTGGAAACACCATATATTTT.

As DNA, the CDR3 is TGTGCCAGCACCAATTTCAGGGACAGGGAGAGAGGCTACACCTTC. Residues: CASTNFRDRERGYTF. This sequence joins TRBV13 and TRBJ1-2, with TRBD1 matching 9 bases. CDR1 is PRHDT, CDR2 FYEKMQ, per germline (reference sequence). Unmatched junction bases numbered 14, after V lost 7 bases and J lost 8 bases. The CDR3 is made up of 15 amino acids.

V and J are TRBV28 and TRBJ2-4; D perhaps matches TRBD2 (7 bases). CDR1 and CDR2 from the germline V gene are MDHEN and SYDVKM. V was trimmed by 8 bases and J by 6 bases, leaving 20 bases between them. The CDR3 length is 15 residues. The CDR3 region is CASARLGGAGNIQYF. The CDR3 DNA sequence: TGTGCCAGCGCCCGATTAGGGGGGGCCGGAAACATTCAGTACTTC.

V gene TRBV16 combines with J gene TRBJ1-1; the D gene is possibly TRBD1 (6 bases). The germline V gene has CDR1 KGHSY and CDR2 FQNENV. The V and J ends lost 0 bases and 2 bases respectively, with 16 bases between them. This CDR3 contains 17 residues. The CDR3 region has the DNA TGTGCCAGCAGCCAATCGTGGGGGCAGGGTCAAAACACTGAAGCTTTCTTT. Amino acids: CASSQSWGQGQNTEAFF.

V and J are TRBV3-1 (or the pseudogene TRBV3-2) and TRBJ2-1; perhaps TRBD1 as D (6 bases). CDR3 size: 14 residues. The germline CDR1 and CDR2 sequences are LGHDT and YNNKEL (reference sequence). The V gene lost 3 bases and the J gene lost 6 bases, with 12 bases spanning the gap. CDR3 coding DNA: TGTGCCAGCAGCCACCCAGGGGACGGCAATGAGCAGTTCTTC. Its protein is CASSHPGDGNEQFF.

This chain's CDR3 is CASSLTQGTYNSPLHF. CDR3 nucleotide sequence: TGTGCCAGCAGTTTAACCCAGGGTACCTATAATTCACCCCTCCACTTT. The chain recombines TRBV28 with TRBJ1-6, with TRBD1 as a possible D gene (5 bases). V dropped 2 bases and J dropped 2 bases, with 10 bases sitting between them. This CDR3 is built from 16 residues. Germline V gene sequence: CDR1 MDHEN, CDR2 SYDVKM.

V is TRBV5-1 and J is TRBJ2-3; perhaps TRBD2 as D (6 bases). This CDR3 region has 16 residues. Germline V gene data show CDR1 as SGHRS and CDR2 as YFSETQ. The V gene lost 2 bases and the J gene lost 6 bases, with 19 bases spanning the gap. The CDR3 loop is CASSLSGSGLMDTQYF. The CDR3 region has the DNA TGCGCCAGCAGCTTAAGCGGCAGCGGGCTAATGGATACGCAGTATTTT.

This sequence joins TRBV28 and TRBJ2-5; D remains unclear. The germline V gene encodes CDR1 MDHEN and CDR2 SYDVKM. The CDR3 consists of 13 residues. Trimming pared 7 bases from V and 3 bases from J, leaving 12 bases between. For the CDR3, the DNA is TGTGCCAGCACCCCTACACTAAAAGAGACCCAGTACTTC. This sequence encodes CASTPTLKETQYF.

For the CDR3, the DNA is TGTGCCAGCTCACCGGCTAGCAGCGAGACCCAGTACTTC. It specifies CASSPASSETQYF. The chain recombines TRBV18 with TRBJ2-5; maybe TRBD2 (5 bases). This CDR3 contains 13 residues. Germline-derived CDR1 and CDR2 are KGHSH and LQKENI. Deletions cut 3 bases from V and 5 bases from J, with 10 bases between.

This clone was counted between two and nine times. The chain combines TRBV5-5 with TRBJ1-2, with 7 nucleotides matching TRBD1. CDR1 and CDR2 from the germline V gene are SGHKS and YYEKEE (reference sequence). With V trimmed by 8 bases and J by 5 bases, 12 bases remained unmatched. This CDR3 is 14 amino acids long. The CDR3, as DNA: TGTGCCAGTTCTCCGACCGGGACAGAGTATGGCTACACCTTC. It is translated as CASSPTGTEYGYTF.

The chain links TRBV29-1 to TRBJ2-5; TRBD1 matches 7 bases. Germline V CDR1 and CDR2: SQVTM, ANQGSEA. V lost 7 bases to trimming and J lost 4 bases; unmatched junction nucleotides: 6. The CDR3 is made up of 12 amino acids. The CDR3 loop is CSAQTGRETQYF. CDR3 sequence (DNA): TGCAGCGCCCAGACAGGGAGAGAGACCCAGTACTTC. The variable domain in full, with the rest retrieved from reference TRBV29-1 and TRBJ2-5, is SAVISQKPSRDICQRGTSLTIQCQVDSQVTMMFWYRQQPGQSLTLIATANQGSEATYESGFVIDKFPISRPNLTFSTLTVSNMSPEDSSIYLCSAQTGRETQYFGPGTRLLVL.

The CDR3 sequence is CASSMDRGNSPLHF. CDR3 DNA: TGTGCCAGCAGTATGGACAGGGGGAATTCACCCCTCCACTTT. V gene TRBV6-4 combines with J gene TRBJ1-6, with 10 nucleotides matching TRBD1. The V gene's germline CDR1 is MRHNA and CDR2 SNTAGT. The CDR3 runs to 14 residues. With V trimmed by 5 bases and J by 7 bases, 2 bases remained unmatched.

The V call is TRBV6-2 or TRBV6-3, the J call TRBJ2-3; TRBD2 is a possible D gene (7 bases). V was trimmed by 0 bases and J by 5 bases, leaving 15 bases between them. Germline V gene lookup returns CDR1 MNHEY and CDR2 SVGEGT. The length of the CDR3 is 16 residues. CDR3 region: CASSYSRQGRGDTQYF. CDR3 sequence (DNA): TGTGCCAGCAGTTACTCGAGGCAGGGGAGGGGAGATACGCAGTATTTT.

The chain carries TRBV5-8 and TRBJ2-2, with D possibly being TRBD1 (5 bases). Germline V gene lookup returns CDR1 SGHTS and CDR2 YDEGEE. Trimming removed 2 bases from V and 5 bases from J, with 13 bases in between. CDR3 length: 15 residues. CDR3 sequence reads: CASSFLDSRTGELFF. The CDR3 nucleotides read TGTGCCAGCAGCTTCCTTGACAGCCGTACCGGGGAGCTGTTTTTT. Together with reference TRBV5-8 and TRBJ2-2, the CDR3 gives the full variable domain: EAGVTQSPTHLIKTRGQQATLRCSPISGHTSVYWYQQALGLGLQFLLWYDEGEERNRGNFPPRFSGRQFPNYSSELNVNALELEDSALYLCASSFLDSRTGELFFGEGSRLTVL.